This T cell receptor (beta chain) was recorded in a study of shared clonotypes between healthy human individuals. For sorted subsets, about 200 ng DNA per replicate equaled around 30,000 T cell genomes. Sequencing used immunoSEQ multiplex PCR; TCRdb keeps in-frame clones, though not all of them. The table shows about 2,500,000 clones, with around 90% occurring only once. From CD4+ cells came CD45RA+ naive and CD45RA-negative memory subsets. Sequences were obtained from naive CD4+ T cells sorted from blood. The subset: CD45RA+ positively selected. This receptor was taken from a man aged 18 to 30 in good health.

The CDR3 DNA reads TGTGCCAGCAGCCCGGGATGGGGCCATGAGCAGTTCTTC. It encodes CASSPGWGHEQFF. This sequence joins TRBV11-3 and TRBJ2-1; the D call may be TRBD1 or TRBD2 (5 bases each). The V gene lost 5 bases and the J gene lost 8 bases, with 13 bases spanning the gap. The CDR3 contains 13 residues. Germline V gives CDR1 SGHNT, CDR2 YENEEA.